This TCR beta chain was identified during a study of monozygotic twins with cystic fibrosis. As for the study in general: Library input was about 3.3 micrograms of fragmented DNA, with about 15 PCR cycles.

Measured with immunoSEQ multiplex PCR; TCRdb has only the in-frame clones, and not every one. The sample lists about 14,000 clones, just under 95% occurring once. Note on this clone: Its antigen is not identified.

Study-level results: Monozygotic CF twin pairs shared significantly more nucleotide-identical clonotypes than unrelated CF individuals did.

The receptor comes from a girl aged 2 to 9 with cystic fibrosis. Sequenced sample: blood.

CDR3 protein: CASSVSVGPAGEQYF. CDR3 bases: TGTGCCAGCAGCGTCTCTGTTGGCCCGGCGGGAGAGCAGTACTTC. The chain joins TRBV9 to TRBJ2-7; tentatively, D is TRBD2 (6 bases). This CDR3 contains 15 residues. Trimming took off 2 bases at V and 7 bases at J, with 19 bases between the two ends. Per the germline V gene, CDR1 is SGDLS and CDR2 is YYNGEE.